Presented here are 21 T cell receptor beta chains from one specimen sequenced in a study of T cells in Graves' hyperthyroidism and ophthalmopathy. RNA transcripts gave rise to amplified TCR beta CDR3 regions. HTBI primers were used for first-round RT-PCR of the TCR CDR3. TCRdb called the multiplex PCR reads again in MiXCR, with one record for every CDR3 protein. This table has about 640,000 distinct CDR3 sequences, around 21% appearing once. Material: blood. Source of these receptors: a man younger than 40 with Graves' ophthalmopathy.

This clonotype occurred a few times. The V call is TRBV9, the J call TRBJ2-2; D gene ambiguous. Per germline, CDR1 SGDLS and CDR2 YYNGEE. Trimming cost V 1 base and J 1 base, with 5 bases left between them. The CDR3 covers 14 residues. The CDR3 DNA reads as TGTGCCAGCAGCGTACAGTGGAACACCGGGGAGCTGTTTTTT. Translation gives CASSVQWNTGELFF.

This clonotype came up many times. V and J are TRBV6-1 and TRBJ2-5; 11 bases match TRBD1. The V gene's germline CDR1 is MNHNS and CDR2 SASEGT. This CDR3 region has 16 residues. V lost 7 bases to trimming and J lost 5 bases; unmatched junction nucleotides: 12. The CDR3: CASTPRGQGAWETQYF. In DNA, the CDR3 is TGTGCCAGCACTCCCCGTGGACAGGGGGCGTGGGAGACCCAGTACTTC.

There are many counts of this clonotype. CDR3 amino acids: CASSPDRVVRRNTEAFF. Written as DNA, the CDR3 is TGTGCCAGCAGTCCTGACAGGGTAGTTCGGCGGAACACTGAAGCTTTCTTT. The chain employs TRBV6-1 and TRBJ1-1; 7 positions agree with TRBD1. Losses at the gene ends were 5 bases for V and 1 base for J; bases not matched to a gene: 13. Germline lookup yields CDR1 MNHNS and CDR2 SASEGT. CDR3 size: 17 residues.

This chain joins TRBV7-2 and TRBJ2-7; maybe TRBD1 (6 bases). V was shortened by 5 bases and J by 4 bases, with 21 bases between the two germline ends. Germline lookup yields CDR1 SGHTA and CDR2 FQGNSA. CDR3 length: 16 amino acids. The chain's CDR3 is CASSPPSGTLVYEQYF. The DNA of the CDR3 is TGTGCCAGCAGCCCCCCTTCCGGGACATTAGTTTACGAGCAGTACTTC.

The table lists this clonotype with a few counts. This chain joins TRBV7-9 and TRBJ2-2; 8 bases are shared with TRBD1. The germline V gene has CDR1 SEHNR and CDR2 FQNEAQ (reference sequence). J gave up 6 bases and V 4 bases, and 7 bases lay outside the gene matches. This CDR3 has 15 residues. CDR3 amino acids: CASSSRQGRSGELFF. CDR3 coding DNA: TGTGCCAGCAGCTCGCGACAGGGGAGGTCCGGGGAGCTGTTTTTT.

This clonotype has a count of ten or more. This chain links TRBV28 with TRBJ2-2; 10 positions match TRBD2. There are 18 residues in the CDR3. V lost 1 base, J lost 0 bases, and 5 bases stayed unmatched. Germline V gene lookup returns CDR1 MDHEN and CDR2 SYDVKM. This chain's CDR3 is CASSLSLAGFANTGELFF. CDR3 sequence (DNA): TGTGCCAGCAGTTTATCACTAGCGGGGTTCGCGAACACCGGGGAGCTGTTTTTT.

This chain joins TRBV20-1 and TRBJ1-5; 10 nucleotides match TRBD1. The CDR3 totals 14 residues. The ends lost 1 base at V and 5 bases at J; junction bases unmatched: 2. Per the germline V gene, CDR1 is DFQATT and CDR2 is SNEGSKA (reference sequence). CDR3 region: CSARGDRGDQPQHF. Here the CDR3 DNA reads TGCAGTGCTAGAGGGGACAGGGGAGATCAGCCCCAGCATTTT.

This clonotype was seen a handful of times. V gene TRBV6-5 combines with J gene TRBJ2-7; D possibly corresponds to TRBD2 (6 bases). The CDR3 spans 14 residues. Germline lookup yields CDR1 MNHEY and CDR2 SVGAGI. V lost 3 bases and J 6 bases, leaving 15 bases between the germline ends. The CDR3 coding sequence is TGTGCCAGCAGTTATCAGGTCGGAGCGGGCGAGCAGTACTTC. This sequence encodes CASSYQVGAGEQYF.

This clonotype came up a few times. V is TRBV4-1 and J is TRBJ1-5, with D uncertain. Germline CDR1 MGHRA, CDR2 YSYEKL. This CDR3 is 18 amino acids long. Trimming cost V 0 bases and J 0 bases, with 15 bases left between them. In DNA form, the CDR3 reads TGCGCCAGCAGCCAAGAACCGCCGGCGTATGATAGCAATCAGCCCCAGCATTTT. Translated, it gives CASSQEPPAYDSNQPQHF.

Only a few counts were recorded for this clonotype. The V call is TRBV12-3 or TRBV12-4, the J call TRBJ2-3; D ambiguous. The CDR3 has 15 amino acids. V dropped 1 base and J dropped 6 bases, with 14 bases sitting between them. The CDR3 DNA follows: TGTGCCAGCAGTTTAGGACCCAGCTTGGTGGATACGCAGTATTTT. Amino acid sequence: CASSLGPSLVDTQYF.

This clonotype was detected once. The rearrangement links TRBV15 to TRBJ2-6, with D perhaps matching TRBD2 (6 bases). The CDR3 contains 17 residues. Germline V gene lookup returns CDR1 LNHNV and CDR2 YYDKDF (reference sequence). Between the trimmed V and J ends, which lost 1 base and 2 bases, there was a span of 12 bases. The CDR3 DNA follows: TGTGCCACCAGCAGAGGGAGGGGTAAAGCTGGGGCCAACGTCCTGACTTTC. This gives the protein CATSRGRGKAGANVLTF. Together with reference TRBV15 and TRBJ2-6, the CDR3 gives the full variable domain: DAMVIQNPRYQVTQFGKPVTLSCSQTLNHNVMYWYQQKSSQAPKLLFHYYDKDFNNEADTPDNFQSRRPNTSFCFLDIRSPGLGDTAMYLCATSRGRGKAGANVLTFGAGSRLTVL.

This chain uses TRBV24-1 with TRBJ2-1; no clear D. Germline lookup yields CDR1 KGHDR and CDR2 SFDVKD. Trimming left V 5 bases short and J 10 bases short, with 14 bases between. The CDR3 has 13 residues. CDR3 loop: CATSVTLPGEQFF. The CDR3 DNA sequence: TGTGCCACCAGTGTTACTCTCCCTGGAGAGCAGTTCTTC.

The V gene is TRBV9, the J gene TRBJ1-4, with D perhaps matching TRBD1 (6 bases). The CDR3 extends over 13 amino acids. The germline V gene has CDR1 SGDLS and CDR2 YYNGEE. The V gene lost 4 bases and the J gene lost 8 bases, with 12 bases spanning the gap. This CDR3 reads CASSSGGREKLFF. As DNA, the CDR3 is TGTGCCAGCAGCTCGGGGGGCCGCGAAAAACTGTTTTTT.

This clonotype was detected ten times or more. The rearrangement links TRBV11-2 to TRBJ1-5; tentatively, D is TRBD1 (5 bases). The germline gives CDR1 SGHAT, CDR2 FQNNGV. The CDR3 contains 14 residues. Deletions cut 0 bases from V and 6 bases from J, with 9 bases between. The CDR3 DNA reads as TGTGCCAGCAGCTTAGATTCGGGACGTCAGCCCCAGCATTTT. Its translation: CASSLDSGRQPQHF.

The chain employs TRBV29-1 and TRBJ2-1, with 8 bases matching TRBD2. Germline V gene lookup returns CDR1 SQVTM and CDR2 ANQGSEA. The CDR3 runs to 15 residues. V dropped 4 bases and J dropped 2; count of bases not matched to a gene: 7. Written as DNA, the CDR3 is TGCAGCGTTGTTTCGGGAGGGTCCCCCTACAATGAGCAGTTCTTC. This codes for CSVVSGGSPYNEQFF.

This clonotype occurred many times. The chain joins TRBV2 to TRBJ2-7; 10 nucleotides align to TRBD2. The germline V gene has CDR1 SNHLY and CDR2 FYNNEI. The CDR3 has 14 residues. The V segment lost 3 bases and the J segment 5 bases; nucleotides outside the gene matches: 4. The CDR3: CASSDSGRLDEQYF. The CDR3 bases are TGTGCCAGCAGTGATAGCGGGAGGCTCGACGAGCAGTACTTC.

This clonotype was counted between two and nine times. The V call is TRBV12-3 or TRBV12-4, the J call TRBJ2-3; TRBD2 matches at 9 bases. CDR3 length: 13 residues. With 8 bases clipped from V and 2 bases from J, the junction kept 2 bases outside the gene matches. The CDR3 bases are TGTGCCAGCGGGACTAGCCACACAGATACGCAGTATTTT. It encodes CASGTSHTDTQYF.

The chain joins TRBV20-1 to TRBJ1-4; D possibly corresponds to TRBD1 (5 bases). Per the germline V gene, CDR1 is DFQATT and CDR2 is SNEGSKA (reference sequence). The CDR3 runs to 12 residues. V was cut by 3 bases and J by 5 bases, with 7 bases left in between. The CDR3 reads CSARGQNEKLFF. The CDR3 DNA sequence: TGCAGTGCTAGGGGGCAGAATGAAAAACTGTTTTTT.

This clonotype has more than one count but fewer than ten. The chain employs TRBV20-1 and TRBJ2-7, with 8 bases fitting TRBD1. The CDR3 totals 14 residues. After removal of 1 base from V and 5 bases from J, the junction contained 7 bases not matched to a gene. Germline CDR1 is DFQATT and CDR2 is SNEGSKA (reference sequence). This CDR3 is CSARGGSGGHEQYF. CDR3 DNA: TGCAGTGCTAGAGGCGGGTCAGGGGGCCACGAGCAGTACTTC.

The rearrangement uses TRBV2 and TRBJ2-2; unclear D gene. V was shortened by 8 bases and J by 5 bases, with 6 bases between the two germline ends. This CDR3 comprises 11 residues. The germline gives CDR1 SNHLY, CDR2 FYNNEI. The CDR3 reads CASERTGELFF. CDR3 bases: TGTGCCAGCGAACGGACCGGGGAGCTGTTTTTT.

The chain uses TRBV20-1 and TRBJ2-1, with TRBD2 identical over 7 bases. This CDR3 comprises 15 residues. Germline V gene sequence: CDR1 DFQATT, CDR2 SNEGSKA (reference sequence). Losses at the gene ends were 0 bases for V and 7 bases for J; bases not matched to a gene: 9. The CDR3 nucleotides read TGCAGTGCTAGAGATCGAGGCGGGAGTGGGAATGAGCAGTTCTTC. This gives the protein CSARDRGGSGNEQFF.